The next 12 T cell receptor beta chains were all read from a single sample in a study of T cells in Graves' hyperthyroidism and ophthalmopathy. RNA transcripts provided the source from which TCR beta CDR3 regions were amplified. The study used the HTBI primer set for a first-round RT-PCR of the TCR CDR3. Via MiXCR, TCRdb re-called the multiplex PCR reads, giving one row per CDR3 protein. The data show about 720,000 distinct CDR3 sequences, about 19% seen once. Input material: blood. These receptors were collected from a woman in her forties or fifties with Graves' hyperthyroidism that later progressed to Graves' ophthalmopathy.

The table lists this clonotype with many counts. This chain joins TRBV7-9 and TRBJ1-1, with a weak D call TRBD1 (5 bases). Trimming cost V 5 bases and J 1 base, with 14 bases left between them. The germline V gene has CDR1 SEHNR and CDR2 FQNEAQ (reference sequence). The CDR3 contains 15 residues. CDR3 amino acids: CASSIRAGPNTEAFF. CDR3 sequence (DNA): TGTGCCAGCAGCATAAGAGCAGGGCCGAACACTGAAGCTTTCTTT.

This clonotype was detected only a few times. The chain links TRBV12-3 or TRBV12-4 to TRBJ1-4; D may be TRBD1 (6 bases). Between the trimmed V and J ends, which lost 1 base and 3 bases, there was a span of 9 bases. The CDR3 is 15 residues long. The CDR3: CASSLGGGSNEKLFF. The CDR3 nucleotides are TGTGCCAGCAGTTTAGGGGGGGGCTCTAATGAAAAACTGTTTTTT.

This chain joins TRBV19 and TRBJ1-2, with 8 nucleotides matching TRBD1. This CDR3 is built from 12 residues. The V gene's germline CDR1 is LNHDA and CDR2 SQIVND (reference sequence). The V segment lost 8 bases and the J segment 8 bases; nucleotides outside the gene matches: 7. DNA for the CDR3: TGTGCCAGTGCCGACAGGGGCGGAGGCTACACCTTC. Its protein is CASADRGGGYTF.

This clonotype has more than one count but fewer than ten. This chain connects TRBV6-1 to TRBJ2-7; D possibly matches TRBD1 or TRBD2 (5 bases each). V dropped 5 bases and J dropped 12 bases, with 23 bases sitting between them. This CDR3 region has 14 residues. Germline V gives CDR1 MNHNS, CDR2 SASEGT. The CDR3 region has the DNA TGTGCCAGCAGTCCTCGGGGACCCCTCCACGTTCCGTACTTC. Translating gives CASSPRGPLHVPYF.

The rearrangement uses TRBV5-1 and TRBJ2-5, with 8 bases identical to TRBD2. The CDR3 has 16 amino acids. The germline V gene has CDR1 SGHRS and CDR2 YFSETQ. Losses at the gene ends were 0 bases for V and 5 bases for J; bases not matched to a gene: 9. DNA of the CDR3: TGCGCCAGCAGCTTGGCGGGAGGGACCGTGGGGGAGACCCAGTACTTC. Its protein is CASSLAGGTVGETQYF.

This clonotype was counted between two and nine times. The CDR3 reads CASREDSNQPQHF. In DNA form, the CDR3 reads TGCGCCAGCAGGGAAGACAGCAATCAGCCCCAGCATTTT. The chain combines TRBV10-2 with TRBJ1-5; D is undetermined. The CDR3 contains 13 residues. Germline V gene data show CDR1 as WSHSY and CDR2 as SAAADI. Between the trimmed V and J ends, which lost 6 bases and 1 base, there was a span of 7 bases.

The sample holds many counts of this clonotype. The chain uses TRBV2 and TRBJ2-2; D ambiguous. CDR1 SNHLY and CDR2 FYNNEI come from the germline V gene. The V and J ends lost 5 bases and 6 bases respectively, with 7 bases between them. The length of the CDR3 is 12 residues. The CDR3 DNA reads TGTGCCAGCAGTTTTGGTCCCGGGGAGCTGTTTTTT. This encodes CASSFGPGELFF.

The rearrangement joins TRBV12-3 or TRBV12-4 to TRBJ1-5, with no clear D. This CDR3 has 17 amino acids. Deletions cut 3 bases from V and 2 bases from J, with 17 bases between. Written as DNA, the CDR3 is TGTGCCAGCAGTTTGAGGGTCCGGGTTAGGGGCAATCAGCCCCAGCATTTT. It codes for CASSLRVRVRGNQPQHF.

This clonotype has ten or more counts. The rearrangement links TRBV5-1 to TRBJ2-3; 10 bases line up with TRBD2. The CDR3 totals 15 residues. V shed 3 bases and J 5 bases; nucleotides not matched to a gene: 6. CDR1 SGHRS and CDR2 YFSETQ come from the germline V gene. CDR3 nucleotide sequence: TGCGCCAGCAGCTCCTTAGCGGGGGGTGGAGATACGCAGTATTTT. Protein product: CASSSLAGGGDTQYF.

The chain links TRBV14 to TRBJ2-3; 8 nucleotides agree with TRBD2. Looked up from germline, CDR1 is SGHDN and CDR2 is FVKESK. V was clipped by 1 base and J by 7 bases; unmatched bases: 10. The CDR3 has 16 residues. CDR3 amino acids: CASSQALAGLGNTQYF. CDR3 coding DNA: TGTGCCAGCAGCCAAGCCCTAGCGGGCCTTGGAAATACGCAGTATTTT.

The sample holds many counts of this clonotype. The chain's CDR3 is CASSPLGTGDNEQFF. The CDR3 nucleotides read TGTGCCAGCTCACCTTTGGGGACAGGGGACAATGAGCAGTTCTTC. The chain recombines TRBV18 with TRBJ2-1; 10 positions agree with TRBD1. Germline lookup yields CDR1 KGHSH and CDR2 LQKENI. Trimming removed 3 bases from V and 5 bases from J; junction bases left unmatched: 4. The CDR3 consists of 15 residues.

V and J are TRBV15 and TRBJ1-1; no clear D gene. The CDR3 is 14 amino acids. The V and J ends lost 0 bases and 3 bases respectively, with 8 bases between them. CDR1 and CDR2 from the germline V gene are LNHNV and YYDKDF (reference sequence). CDR3 residues: CATSRDGQHTEAFF. In nucleotides, the CDR3 is TGTGCCACCAGCAGAGATGGGCAGCACACTGAAGCTTTCTTT.